These T cell receptor beta chains were read from a single sample in a study of T cell responses to AZD1222 COVID-19 vaccine. This table comes from immunoSEQ multiplex PCR, and its TCRdb copy is limited to in-frame clones, with some not included. The data contain 140,000 or so clones, more than 75% of them singletons. This sample comprised peripheral blood, obtained 28 days after the second AZD1222 dose. The receptors were gathered from an adult who received the AZD1222 COVID-19 vaccine. The CDR3 runs from the conserved cysteine through the conserved F or W. The order of the fields is clone size, V gene, D gene, J gene, CDR3 DNA, CDR3 protein. A D gene is named only where the DNA matches it firmly. Clone size is given for some rows only: seen once, a few or many times, or a class if the clone is expanded.

>.|TRBV27|.|TRBJ2-7
TGTGCCAGCAGTTTGGGCAACCGGGCTAGCGAGCAGTACTTC
CASSLGNRASEQYF
>.|TRBV18|.|TRBJ1-2
TGTGCCAGCTCACCTGGGCAGGTCGACTATGGCTACACCTTC
CASSPGQVDYGYTF
>.|TRBV9|.|TRBJ1-3
TGTGCCAGCAGCAGTGACAGTAGAAACACCATATATTTT
CASSSDSRNTIYF
>.|TRBV29-1|.|TRBJ2-2
TGCAGCGTTGATTTAGGGGGAGGAACCGGGGAGCTGTTTTTT
CSVDLGGGTGELFF
>once|TRBV6-5|TRBD1|TRBJ1-2
TGTGCCAGCAGTTCAGGGGGAGTTTATGGCTACACCTTC
CASSSGGVYGYTF
>.|TRBV5-1|.|TRBJ1-1
TGCGCCAGCAGCTTCACTACGGACACTGAAGCTTTCTTT
CASSFTTDTEAFF
>.|TRBV18|.|TRBJ1-4
TGTGCCAGCTCACCCGACCAGGGTTTGATAAGTGAAAAACTGTTTTTT
CASSPDQGLISEKLFF
>few|TRBV4-1|.|TRBJ1-2
TGCGCCAGCAGCCAGCCCGGGGGTGACAACTATGGCTACACCTTC
CASSQPGGDNYGYTF
>.|TRBV2|.|TRBJ1-1
TGTGCCAGCAGTGAAGCCTCTTGGGGGAACACTGAAGCTTTCTTT
CASSEASWGNTEAFF
>few|TRBV3-1/TRBV3-2|TRBD1|TRBJ1-2
TGTGCCAGCAGGCTTACGGCAGGGGGCAGCTATGGCTACACCTTC
CASRLTAGGSYGYTF
>once|TRBV4-1|.|TRBJ1-1
TGCGCCAGCAGCCAGTCGCCAGGGGAGAACACTGAAGCTTTCTTT
CASSQSPGENTEAFF
>.|TRBV7-3|TRBD2|TRBJ2-1
TGTGCCAGCGGGACTAGCTTTAATGAGCAGTTCTTC
CASGTSFNEQFF
>.|TRBV19|.|TRBJ2-3
TGTGCCACGCGGGCTTCCGGCACAGATACGCAGTATTTT
CATRASGTDTQYF
>.|TRBV18|.|TRBJ1-5
TGTGCCAGCTCCAAGTCAGGGGCAGGCAGCAATCAGCCCCAGCATTTT
CASSKSGAGSNQPQHF
>once|TRBV28|TRBD2|TRBJ2-3
TGTGCCAGCAGCCCGGGGGGTCGCACAGATACGCAGTATTTT
CASSPGGRTDTQYF
>.|TRBV6-5|.|TRBJ1-5
TGTGCCGTATGGTCTAACGGCATTCAGCCCCAGCATTTT
CAVWSNGIQPQHF
>.|TRBV5-1|.|TRBJ2-6
TGCGCCAGCAGCAAGACTAGCTCTGGGGCCAACGTCCTGACTTTC
CASSKTSSGANVLTF
>.|TRBV27|.|TRBJ1-2
TGTGCCAGCAGTCCCAATCCAGGGTATGGCTACACCTTC
CASSPNPGYGYTF
>.|TRBV19|TRBD1|TRBJ1-6
TGTGCCAGTAAAGCTGGACAGGGGGTTTCACCCCTCCACTTT
CASKAGQGVSPLHF
>.|TRBV9|TRBD1|TRBJ2-6
TGTGCCAGCAGCGTGGTGAAGGACAGGGACGCAACTGGGGCCAACGTCCTGACTTTC
CASSVVKDRDATGANVLTF
>.|TRBV6-6|TRBD2|TRBJ2-1
TGTGCCAGCAGTCTCCATGGACTAGCGGGATCCTACAATGAGCAGTTCTTC
CASSLHGLAGSYNEQFF
>.|TRBV6-5|.|TRBJ1-2
TGTGCCAGCCGGCCGTGGGAAGGGTTTGGCTACACCTTC
CASRPWEGFGYTF
>.|TRBV11-2|.|TRBJ2-3
TGTGCCAGCAGCTGGCAACAGGGCCACACAGATACGCAGTATTTT
CASSWQQGHTDTQYF
>.|TRBV5-1|.|TRBJ2-2
TGCGCCAGCAGCCTGGACCAGGGTAACACCGGGGAGCTGTTTTTT
CASSLDQGNTGELFF
>.|TRBV19|.|TRBJ2-3
TGTGCCAGTAGTAGCAGGTTACGGGATACGCAGTATTTT
CASSSRLRDTQYF
>.|TRBV10-2|TRBD1|TRBJ1-4
TGCGCCAGCAGAGGGGACAGGGCTGAAAAACTGTTTTTT
CASRGDRAEKLFF
>.|TRBV25-1|.|TRBJ2-7
TGTGCCAGCAGTGAAGGTGGGGGGCTAAACGAGCAGTACTTC
CASSEGGGLNEQYF
>.|TRBV12-3/TRBV12-4|.|TRBJ1-6
TGTGCCAGCAGTTTAGGGCGGCAAATCCACTTT
CASSLGRQIHF
>.|TRBV14|.|TRBJ2-7
TGTGCCAGCAGCCAAGACCCACTAAGCCGGGCCCCTAACGAGCAGTACTTC
CASSQDPLSRAPNEQYF
>.|TRBV6-1|.|TRBJ1-2
TGTGCCAGCAGTAGAGGAGGAGGGGACGGCTACACCTTC
CASSRGGGDGYTF
>once|TRBV7-8|.|TRBJ1-2
TGTGCCAGCAGCTCGCAAAAGTTGGGGGACTATGGCTACACCTTC
CASSSQKLGDYGYTF
>.|TRBV24-1|TRBD2|TRBJ2-7
TGTGCCACCAGTGATTCTCCACATAGCGGGGGGGCCTACGAGCAGTACTTC
CATSDSPHSGGAYEQYF
>.|TRBV28|.|TRBJ1-1
TGTGCCAGCAGTTTATCGGAGGACATGTCTGCTTTCTTT
CASSLSEDMSAFF
>medium-sized|TRBV7-8|.|TRBJ1-1
TGTGCCAGCAGCTTAGTAGGGGCGCAAGGGTCGGCTTTCTTT
CASSLVGAQGSAFF
>once|TRBV18|.|TRBJ1-4
TGTGCCAGCTCACCGGGGTGGAAGGGAAAGGGCGAAAAACTGTTTTTT
CASSPGWKGKGEKLFF
>.|TRBV11-2|TRBD2|TRBJ2-5
TGTGCCAGCAATCGGGGCGGGGGTGTGGAGACCCAGTACTTC
CASNRGGGVETQYF
>.|TRBV20-1|.|TRBJ1-5
TGCAGTGCTAGTTCGGGGGAGACTCAGCCCCAGCATTTT
CSASSGETQPQHF
>.|TRBV6-5|TRBD2|TRBJ2-7
TGTGCCAGCAGTTACTCCGGGACTAGCGGGAGACTGTACTTC
CASSYSGTSGRLYF
>.|TRBV10-3|TRBD1|TRBJ1-1
TGTGCCATCAGTGACCGGGACAGGGGGTTTACTGAAGCTTTCTTT
CAISDRDRGFTEAFF
>.|TRBV7-3|.|TRBJ2-1
TGTGCCAGCAGCTTAAGGCCCCTGAGCTCCTACAATGAGCAGTTCTTC
CASSLRPLSSYNEQFF
>.|TRBV10-1|TRBD2|TRBJ2-1
TGCGCCAGCAGCGCCTGGACTAGCGGCCTCTCCTACAATGAGCAGTTCTTC
CASSAWTSGLSYNEQFF
>.|TRBV28|.|TRBJ1-4
TGTGCCAGCAGTTTCGCTGGGCCGGGAGTCGGAAAACTGTTTTTT
CASSFAGPGVGKLFF
>.|TRBV7-2|.|TRBJ1-1
TGTGCCAGCAGCCTCACCGGGACGGGGAACACTGAAGCTTTCTTT
CASSLTGTGNTEAFF
>.|TRBV12-3/TRBV12-4|.|TRBJ1-6
TGTGCCAGCAGTTTAGACGGCTCACCCCTCCACTTT
CASSLDGSPLHF
>.|TRBV27|.|TRBJ1-6
TGTGCCAGCAGTTTAGGAACAACTAATTCACCCCTCCACTTT
CASSLGTTNSPLHF
>.|TRBV28|.|TRBJ1-1
TGTGCCAGCTACAGGGCGTTCGGGAACACTGAAGCTTTCTTT
CASYRAFGNTEAFF
>.|TRBV3-1/TRBV3-2|.|TRBJ2-1
TGTGCCAGCAGCCCTACACAGGGCTCCTACAATGAGCAGTTCTTC
CASSPTQGSYNEQFF
>.|TRBV24-1|TRBD2|TRBJ2-1
TGTGCCACCAGTGCTTGGGGGACTAGCTATAACAATGAGCAGTTCTTC
CATSAWGTSYNNEQFF
>.|TRBV24-1|.|TRBJ2-3
TGTGCCACCAGTGGTGGGCAGGGGATCGATACGCAGTATTTT
CATSGGQGIDTQYF
>.|TRBV28|TRBD1|TRBJ2-7
TGTGCCAGCAGTTTATGGCGGGACAGGGTTTTCGGTGACTCCTTC
CASSLWRDRVFGDSF
>.|TRBV28|.|TRBJ2-7
TGTGCCAGCAGGGATTCAGGCTTGTCGGCTACCTGGGACTTC
CASRDSGLSATWDF
>.|TRBV28|.|TRBJ1-2
TGTGCCAGCAGTTTTGGGGGTATCTTCTCTGGCTACACCTTC
CASSFGGIFSGYTF
>.|TRBV30|.|TRBJ1-5
TGTGCCTGGAGTGTACAGGGATATCAGCCCCAGCATTTT
CAWSVQGYQPQHF